A selection of T cell receptor beta chains follows, all from one sample in a study of blood T cell repertoires in COVID-19. Sequencing used immunoSEQ multiplex PCR; TCRdb keeps in-frame clones, though not all of them. The table records 200,000 or so clones, about nine tenths of them present only once. The sequenced sample consisted of peripheral blood. The receptors were sampled from a man between 65 and 85 years old with active or convalescent COVID-19. Both conserved end residues are part of each CDR3. Each record gives: D gene, V gene, clone size, J gene, CDR3 protein, CDR3 DNA. The D gene is left open where the match is weak. For some rows the clone size is stated as once, few or many, or as a class when expanded; others skip it.

>TRBD2|TRBV5-1|-|TRBJ2-2
CASSFPGGFTGELFF
TGCGCCAGCAGCTTCCCGGGGGGATTCACCGGGGAGCTGTTTTTT
>TRBD1|TRBV9|-|TRBJ2-3
CASSVEGQGYSTDTQYF
TGTGCCAGCAGCGTTGAGGGACAGGGGTATAGCACAGATACGCAGTATTTT
>TRBD2|TRBV3-1/TRBV3-2|-|TRBJ2-5
CASSLTSGSQTQYF
TGTGCCAGCAGCCTTACTAGCGGGAGTCAGACCCAGTACTTC
>-|TRBV29-1|-|TRBJ2-7
CSVEFGGYEQYF
TGCAGCGTTGAATTCGGGGGTTACGAGCAGTACTTC
>-|TRBV5-1|-|TRBJ1-2
CASSELNYGYTF
TGCGCCAGCAGTGAACTAAACTATGGCTACACCTTC
>TRBD2|TRBV4-1|once|TRBJ2-1
CASSHRLADVKSSYNEQFF
TGCGCCAGCAGCCACCGACTAGCGGACGTCAAAAGCTCCTACAATGAGCAGTTCTTC
>-|TRBV28|-|TRBJ1-1
CASSLYRQGDTEAFF
TGTGCCAGCAGTTTATATCGACAAGGCGACACTGAAGCTTTCTTT
>TRBD1|TRBV19|-|TRBJ1-1
CASWAGQGRLEAFF
TGTGCCAGCTGGGCGGGACAGGGGAGACTGGAAGCTTTCTTT
>-|TRBV10-3|once|TRBJ2-5
CAIRRSPTQLETQYF
TGTGCCATCAGAAGAAGCCCGACACAATTGGAGACCCAGTACTTC
>-|TRBV6-5|-|TRBJ1-6
CASSRQVNNSPLHF
TGTGCCAGCAGTCGACAGGTTAATAATTCACCCCTCCACTTT
>-|TRBV9|-|TRBJ2-2
CASSVGAGGELFF
TGTGCCAGCAGCGTTGGGGCCGGCGGGGAGCTGTTTTTT
>TRBD1|TRBV6-5|-|TRBJ1-2
CASSYGTGARSGGYTF
TGTGCCAGCAGTTACGGAACAGGGGCTCGGTCTGGAGGCTACACCTTC
>TRBD1|TRBV4-3|few|TRBJ1-2
CASSQAGTGGYYGYTF
TGCGCCAGCAGCCAAGCCGGGACAGGGGGCTACTATGGCTACACCTTC
>-|TRBV5-1|-|TRBJ2-1
CASGIERYNEQFF
TGCGCCAGCGGAATCGAGCGTTACAATGAGCAGTTCTTC
>-|TRBV3-1/TRBV3-2|-|TRBJ1-3
CASSQEPGISGNTIYF
TGTGCCAGCAGCCAAGAACCAGGCATCTCTGGAAACACCATATATTTT